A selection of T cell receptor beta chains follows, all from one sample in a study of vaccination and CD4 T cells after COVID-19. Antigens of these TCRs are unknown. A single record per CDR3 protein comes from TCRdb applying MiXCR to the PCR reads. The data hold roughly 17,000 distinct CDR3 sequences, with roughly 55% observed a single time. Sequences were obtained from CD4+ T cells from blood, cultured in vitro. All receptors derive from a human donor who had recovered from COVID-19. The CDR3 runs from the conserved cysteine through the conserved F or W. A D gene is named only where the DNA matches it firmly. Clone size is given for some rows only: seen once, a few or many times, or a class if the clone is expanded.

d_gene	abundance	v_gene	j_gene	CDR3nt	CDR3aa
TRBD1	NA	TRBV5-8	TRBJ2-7	TGTGCCAGCAGACCTCTCGGGACAGGAACCTACGAGCAGTACTTC	CASRPLGTGTYEQYF
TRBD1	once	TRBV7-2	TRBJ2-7	TGTGCCACCCTCCCGACAGGGAACACCTACGAGCAGTACTTC	CATLPTGNTYEQYF
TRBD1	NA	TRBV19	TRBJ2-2	TGTGCCAGTAGTTCCGGGACAGGGGTTACCGGGGAGCTGTTTTTT	CASSSGTGVTGELFF
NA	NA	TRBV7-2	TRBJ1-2	TGTGCCAGCAGCTTAAATAACAACTATGGCTACACCTTC	CASSLNNNYGYTF
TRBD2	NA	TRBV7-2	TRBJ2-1	TGTGCCAGCAGCTACCAAGCGGGAGCCTACAATGAGCAGTTCTTC	CASSYQAGAYNEQFF
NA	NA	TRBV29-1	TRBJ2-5	TGCAGCGTTGTTGGAATGAGGGACCAAGAGACCCAGTACTTC	CSVVGMRDQETQYF
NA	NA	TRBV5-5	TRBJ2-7	TGTGCCAGCAGCTTGGAGGGGAGAAGTGCGTTCTCCTACGAGCAGTACTTC	CASSLEGRSAFSYEQYF
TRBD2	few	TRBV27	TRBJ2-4	TGTGCCAGCAGTTCCCCCGCGGCTAGCGGGAGTTTTGACATTCAGTACTTC	CASSSPAASGSFDIQYF
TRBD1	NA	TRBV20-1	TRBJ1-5	TGCAGTGCCCAGGGGTCCAGGGGGCGAGATCAGCCCCAGCATTTT	CSAQGSRGRDQPQHF
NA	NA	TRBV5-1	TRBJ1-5	TGCGCCAGCCGCCCTTTCCGGGACCCCAATCAGCCCCAGCATTTT	CASRPFRDPNQPQHF
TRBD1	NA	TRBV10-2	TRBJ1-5	TGCGCCAGCAGTGAATCGACCGGGACAGGGGGTCGTCAGCCCCAGCATTTT	CASSESTGTGGRQPQHF